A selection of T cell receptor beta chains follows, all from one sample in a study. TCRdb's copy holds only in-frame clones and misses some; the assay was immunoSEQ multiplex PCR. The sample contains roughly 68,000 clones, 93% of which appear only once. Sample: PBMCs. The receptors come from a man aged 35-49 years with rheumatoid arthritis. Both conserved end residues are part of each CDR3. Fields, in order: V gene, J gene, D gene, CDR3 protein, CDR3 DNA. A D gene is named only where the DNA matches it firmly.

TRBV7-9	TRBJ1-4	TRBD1	CASSLPGTGAEKLFF	TGTGCCAGCAGCTTACCCGGGACAGGGGCTGAAAAACTGTTTTTT
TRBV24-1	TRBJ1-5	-	CATSDLRVGQPQHF	TGTGCCACCAGTGATTTGCGGGTAGGCCAGCCCCAGCATTTT
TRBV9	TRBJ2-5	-	CASSVGSVQETQYF	TGTGCCAGCAGCGTAGGATCCGTACAAGAGACCCAGTACTTC
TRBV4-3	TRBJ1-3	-	CASSQDGVTSSGNTIYF	TGCGCCAGCAGCCAAGATGGGGTGACGAGCTCTGGAAACACCATATATTTT
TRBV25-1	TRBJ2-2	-	CASSKRATNTGELFF	TGTGCCAGCAGTAAACGGGCCACGAACACCGGGGAGCTGTTTTTT
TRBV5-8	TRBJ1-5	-	CASSLKGGQIQPQHF	TGTGCCAGCAGCCTCAAAGGGGGGCAGATTCAGCCCCAGCATTTT
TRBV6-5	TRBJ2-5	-	CASRQTGERTQYF	TGTGCCAGCAGACAGACAGGCGAGAGGACCCAGTACTTC
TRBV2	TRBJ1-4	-	CASSAVHATNEKLFF	TGTGCCAGCAGTGCGGTTCACGCAACTAATGAAAAACTGTTTTTT
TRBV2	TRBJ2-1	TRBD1	CATSQGASYNEQFF	TGTGCCACCAGTCAGGGGGCATCCTACAATGAGCAGTTCTTC
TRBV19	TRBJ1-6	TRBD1	CASSDRGANNSPLHF	TGTGCCAGTAGCGACAGGGGAGCTAATAATTCACCCCTCCACTTT
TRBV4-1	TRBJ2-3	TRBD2	CASSQEVTSGSLADTQYF	TGCGCCAGCAGCCAAGAGGTGACTAGCGGGAGTCTGGCAGATACGCAGTATTTT
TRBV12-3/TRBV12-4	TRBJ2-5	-	CASRLGLETQYF	TGTGCCAGCAGACTAGGGCTGGAGACCCAGTACTTC
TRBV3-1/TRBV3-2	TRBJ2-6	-	CASSQLPGASGANVLTF	TGTGCCAGCAGCCAACTCCCCGGGGCATCTGGGGCCAACGTCCTGACTTTC
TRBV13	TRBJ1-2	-	CASSSDRHYGYTF	TGTGCCAGCAGCTCAGACAGGCACTATGGCTACACCTTC
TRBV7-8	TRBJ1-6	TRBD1	CASSLSGTASSYNSPLHF	TGTGCCAGCAGCTTATCCGGGACAGCGAGCTCCTATAATTCACCCCTCCACTTT
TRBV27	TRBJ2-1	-	CASSLWPRVDRKLNEQFF	TGTGCCAGCAGTTTATGGCCTAGGGTCGACAGGAAGCTCAATGAGCAGTTCTTC
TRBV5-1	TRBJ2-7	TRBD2	CASSLRGGSPYEQYF	TGCGCCAGCAGCTTGAGGGGCGGGAGCCCCTACGAGCAGTACTTC
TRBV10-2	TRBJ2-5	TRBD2	CASSDRASGQETQYF	TGCGCCAGCAGTGATAGAGCTAGCGGACAAGAGACCCAGTACTTC
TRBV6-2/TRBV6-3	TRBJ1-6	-	CASSPGPSRSPLHF	TGTGCCAGCAGTCCCGGACCCTCGCGGTCACCCCTCCACTTT
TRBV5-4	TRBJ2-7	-	CASSLGAYEQYF	TGTGCCAGCAGCTTGGGGGCCTACGAGCAGTACTTC
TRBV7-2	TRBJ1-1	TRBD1	CASSFLPGQGTNTEAFF	TGTGCCAGCAGCTTCCTACCGGGACAGGGGACGAACACTGAAGCTTTCTTT
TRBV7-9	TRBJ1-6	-	CASSLVRDAPHSPLHF	TGTGCCAGCAGCTTAGTCCGGGACGCCCCACATTCACCCCTCCACTTT